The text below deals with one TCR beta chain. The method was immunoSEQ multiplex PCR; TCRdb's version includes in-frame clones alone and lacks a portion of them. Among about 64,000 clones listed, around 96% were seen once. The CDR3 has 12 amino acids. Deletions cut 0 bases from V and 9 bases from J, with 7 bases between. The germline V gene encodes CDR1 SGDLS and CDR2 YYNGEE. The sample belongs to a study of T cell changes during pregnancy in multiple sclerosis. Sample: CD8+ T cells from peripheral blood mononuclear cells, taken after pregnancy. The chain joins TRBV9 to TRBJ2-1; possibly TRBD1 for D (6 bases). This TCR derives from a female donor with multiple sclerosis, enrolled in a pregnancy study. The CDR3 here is CASSVEGGEQFF. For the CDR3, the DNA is TGTGCCAGCAGCGTAGAAGGGGGTGAGCAGTTCTTC.